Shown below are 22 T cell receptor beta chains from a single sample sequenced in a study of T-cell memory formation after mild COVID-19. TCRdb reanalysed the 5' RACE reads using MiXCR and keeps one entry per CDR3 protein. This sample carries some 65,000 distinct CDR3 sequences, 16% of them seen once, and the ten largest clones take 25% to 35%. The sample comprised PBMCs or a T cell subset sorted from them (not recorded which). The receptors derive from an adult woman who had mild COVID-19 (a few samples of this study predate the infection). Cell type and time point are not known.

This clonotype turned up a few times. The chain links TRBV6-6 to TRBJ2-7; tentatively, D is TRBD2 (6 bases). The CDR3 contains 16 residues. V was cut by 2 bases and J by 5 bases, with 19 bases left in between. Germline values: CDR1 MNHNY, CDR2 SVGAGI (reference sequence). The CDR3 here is CASSYLLAAGSDEQYF. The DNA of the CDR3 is TGTGCCAGCAGTTACCTACTAGCCGCGGGGAGCGACGAGCAGTACTTC.

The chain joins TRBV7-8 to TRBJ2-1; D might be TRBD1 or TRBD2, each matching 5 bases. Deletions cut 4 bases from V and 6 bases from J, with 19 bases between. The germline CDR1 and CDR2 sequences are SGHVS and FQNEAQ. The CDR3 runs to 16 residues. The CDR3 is CASSSRASRGSNEQFF. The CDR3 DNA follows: TGTGCCAGCAGCTCGCGTGCCTCGAGGGGTAGCAATGAGCAGTTCTTC.

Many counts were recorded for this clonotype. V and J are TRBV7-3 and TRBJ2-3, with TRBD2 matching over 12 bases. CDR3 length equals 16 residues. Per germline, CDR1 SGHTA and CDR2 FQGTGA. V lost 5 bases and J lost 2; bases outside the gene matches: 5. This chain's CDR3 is CASSTTSGGTTDTQYF. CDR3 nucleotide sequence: TGTGCCAGCAGCACCACTAGCGGGGGGACCACAGATACGCAGTATTTT.

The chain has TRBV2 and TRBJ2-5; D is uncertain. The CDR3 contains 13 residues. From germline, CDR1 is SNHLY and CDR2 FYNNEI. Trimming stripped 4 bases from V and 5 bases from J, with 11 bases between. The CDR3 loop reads CASSAILGETQYF. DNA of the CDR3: TGTGCCAGCAGTGCCATTCTAGGCGAGACCCAGTACTTC. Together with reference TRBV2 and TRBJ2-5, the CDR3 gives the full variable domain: EPEVTQTPSHQVTQMGQEVILRCVPISNHLYFYWYRQILGQKVEFLVSFYNNEISEKSEIFDDQFSVERPDGSNFTLKIRSTKLEDSAMYFCASSAILGETQYFGPGTRLLVL.

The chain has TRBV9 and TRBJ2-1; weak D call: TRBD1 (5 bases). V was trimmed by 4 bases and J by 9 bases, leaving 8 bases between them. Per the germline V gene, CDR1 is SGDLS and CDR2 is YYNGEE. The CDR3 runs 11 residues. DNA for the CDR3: TGTGCCAGCAGCCCAGGGCCTGAGCAGTTCTTC. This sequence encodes CASSPGPEQFF.

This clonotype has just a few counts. Written as DNA, the CDR3 is TGTGCCAGCACTTTGACATTGACAGCGAAGAACACTGAAGCTTTCTTT. As protein: CASTLTLTAKNTEAFF. The chain joins TRBV6-2 or TRBV6-3 to TRBJ1-1, with D possibly being TRBD1 (5 bases). The CDR3 totals 16 residues. The germline V gene has CDR1 MNHEY and CDR2 SVGEGT. The V end was cut by 7 bases, the J end by 1 base, with 19 bases between.

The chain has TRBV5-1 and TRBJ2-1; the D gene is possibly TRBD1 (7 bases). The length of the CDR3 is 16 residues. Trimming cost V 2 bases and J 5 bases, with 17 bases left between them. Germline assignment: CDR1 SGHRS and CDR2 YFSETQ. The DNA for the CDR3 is TGCGCCAGCAGCTTATCCCGGCCAGGGGGGCACAATGAGCAGTTCTTC. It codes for CASSLSRPGGHNEQFF.

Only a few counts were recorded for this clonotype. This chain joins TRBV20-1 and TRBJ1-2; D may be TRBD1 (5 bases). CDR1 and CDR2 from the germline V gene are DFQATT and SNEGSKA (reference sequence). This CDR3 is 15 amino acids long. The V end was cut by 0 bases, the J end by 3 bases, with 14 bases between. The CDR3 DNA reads TGCAGTGCTAGAGATTACGAGTGGGGCCACTATGGCTACACCTTC. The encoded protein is CSARDYEWGHYGYTF.

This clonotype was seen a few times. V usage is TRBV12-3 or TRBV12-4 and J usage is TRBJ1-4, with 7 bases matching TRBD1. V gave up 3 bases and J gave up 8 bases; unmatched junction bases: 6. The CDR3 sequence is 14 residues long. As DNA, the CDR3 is TGTGCCAGCAGTTTGGGGCAGGGGGGAGAAAAACTGTTTTTT. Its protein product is CASSLGQGGEKLFF.

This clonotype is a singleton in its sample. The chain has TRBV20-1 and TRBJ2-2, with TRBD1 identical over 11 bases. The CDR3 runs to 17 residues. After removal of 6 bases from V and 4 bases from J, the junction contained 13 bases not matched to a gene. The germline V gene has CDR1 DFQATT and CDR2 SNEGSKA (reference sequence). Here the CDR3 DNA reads TGCAGTGCAAACACAGCCCGGGACAGGGGGGTCACCGGGGAGCTGTTTTTT. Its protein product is CSANTARDRGVTGELFF.

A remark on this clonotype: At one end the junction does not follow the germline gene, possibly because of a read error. This chain's CDR3 is CVSSLGQGGDEQFF. The CDR3 nucleotides read TGCGTCAGCAGCTTAGGCCAGGGAGGGGATGAGCAGTTCTTC. This chain connects TRBV5-1 to TRBJ2-1, with 7 bases identical to TRBD2. CDR1 is SGHRS, CDR2 YFSETQ, per germline. The CDR3 is 14 amino acids.

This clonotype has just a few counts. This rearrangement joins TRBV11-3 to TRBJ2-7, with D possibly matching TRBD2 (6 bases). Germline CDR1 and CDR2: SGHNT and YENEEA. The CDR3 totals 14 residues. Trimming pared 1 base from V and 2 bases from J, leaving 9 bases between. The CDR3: CASSLAGRTYEQYF. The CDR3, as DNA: TGTGCCAGCAGCTTAGCAGGGAGGACCTACGAGCAGTACTTC.

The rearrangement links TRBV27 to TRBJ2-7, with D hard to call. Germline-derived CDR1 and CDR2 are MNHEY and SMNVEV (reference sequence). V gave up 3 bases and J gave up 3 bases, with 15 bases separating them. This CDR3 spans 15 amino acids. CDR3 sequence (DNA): TGTGCCAGCAGTTTGGGGTTGGCGAGAGACTACGAGCAGTACTTC. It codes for CASSLGLARDYEQYF.

The CDR3 spells CSVVRDSSYNEQFF. CDR3 nucleotide sequence: TGCAGCGTTGTCCGGGACAGCTCCTACAATGAGCAGTTCTTC. The chain combines TRBV29-1 with TRBJ2-1, with TRBD1 matching 7 bases. Trimming at V came to 4 bases and at J to 0 bases, leaving 3 bases not matched to a gene. The CDR3 consists of 14 residues. Germline loops: CDR1 SQVTM, CDR2 ANQGSEA.

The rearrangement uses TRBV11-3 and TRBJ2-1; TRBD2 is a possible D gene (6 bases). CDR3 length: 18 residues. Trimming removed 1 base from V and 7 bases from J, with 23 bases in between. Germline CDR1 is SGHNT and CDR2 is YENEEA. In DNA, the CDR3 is TGTGCCAGCAGCTTAGTCGACCCCGATACCTTGGGGAGGAATGAGCAGTTCTTC. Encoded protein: CASSLVDPDTLGRNEQFF.

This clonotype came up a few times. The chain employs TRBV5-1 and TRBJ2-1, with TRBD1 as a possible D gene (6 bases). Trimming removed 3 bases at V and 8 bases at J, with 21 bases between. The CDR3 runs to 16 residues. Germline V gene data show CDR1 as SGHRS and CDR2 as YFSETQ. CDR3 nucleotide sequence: TGCGCCAGCAGCTGGGGCCCCGGACAGTCCTGGGATGAGCAGTTCTTC. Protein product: CASSWGPGQSWDEQFF.

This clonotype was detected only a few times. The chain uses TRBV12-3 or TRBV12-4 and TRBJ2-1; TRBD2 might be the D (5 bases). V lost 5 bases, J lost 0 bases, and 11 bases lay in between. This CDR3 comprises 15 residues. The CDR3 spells CASSPPGSSYNEQFF. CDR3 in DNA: TGTGCCAGCAGTCCCCCGGGGAGCTCCTACAATGAGCAGTTCTTC.

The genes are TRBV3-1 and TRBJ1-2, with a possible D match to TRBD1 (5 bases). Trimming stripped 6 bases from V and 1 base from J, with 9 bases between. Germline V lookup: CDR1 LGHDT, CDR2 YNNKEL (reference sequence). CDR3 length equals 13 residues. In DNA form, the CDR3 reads TGTGCCAGCAGACCCCAGGGTAACTATGGCTACACCTTC. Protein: CASRPQGNYGYTF. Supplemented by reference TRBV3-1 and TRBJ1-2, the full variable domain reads DTAVSQTPKYLVTQMGNDKSIKCEQNLGHDTMYWYKQDSKKFLKIMFSYNNKELIINETVPNRFSPKSPDKAHLNLHINSLELGDSAVYFCASRPQGNYGYTFGSGTRLTVV.

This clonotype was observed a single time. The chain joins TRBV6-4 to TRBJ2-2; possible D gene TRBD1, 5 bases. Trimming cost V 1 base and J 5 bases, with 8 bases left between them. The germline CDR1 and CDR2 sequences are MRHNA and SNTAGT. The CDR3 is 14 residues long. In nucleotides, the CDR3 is TGTGCCAGCAGTGACTTCAGGGATACCGGGGAGCTGTTTTTT. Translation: CASSDFRDTGELFF.

DNA for the CDR3: TGCAGCGTTGAACCACTCTTAGCGGGAGCGACAGATACGCAGTATTTT. Translating it yields CSVEPLLAGATDTQYF. The chain is built from TRBV29-1 and TRBJ2-3; 9 positions agree with TRBD2. Trimming at V came to 2 bases and at J to 3 bases, leaving 9 bases not matched to a gene. Germline CDR1 and CDR2: SQVTM and ANQGSEA. This CDR3 contains 16 residues.

This CDR3 is CASSSPHRDEYNEQFF. The CDR3 coding sequence is TGTGCCAGCAGTTCCCCCCACCGGGACGAATACAATGAGCAGTTCTTC. This rearrangement joins TRBV12-3 or TRBV12-4 to TRBJ2-1; either TRBD1 or TRBD2 may fit D (5 bases each). V lost 4 bases and J 4 bases, leaving 17 bases between the germline ends. The CDR3 has 16 amino acids.

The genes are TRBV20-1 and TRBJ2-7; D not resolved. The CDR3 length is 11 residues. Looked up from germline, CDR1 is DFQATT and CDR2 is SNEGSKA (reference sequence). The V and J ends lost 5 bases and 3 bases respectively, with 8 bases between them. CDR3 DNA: TGCAGTGCTCTTAGCTTCTACGAGCAGTACTTC. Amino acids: CSALSFYEQYF.